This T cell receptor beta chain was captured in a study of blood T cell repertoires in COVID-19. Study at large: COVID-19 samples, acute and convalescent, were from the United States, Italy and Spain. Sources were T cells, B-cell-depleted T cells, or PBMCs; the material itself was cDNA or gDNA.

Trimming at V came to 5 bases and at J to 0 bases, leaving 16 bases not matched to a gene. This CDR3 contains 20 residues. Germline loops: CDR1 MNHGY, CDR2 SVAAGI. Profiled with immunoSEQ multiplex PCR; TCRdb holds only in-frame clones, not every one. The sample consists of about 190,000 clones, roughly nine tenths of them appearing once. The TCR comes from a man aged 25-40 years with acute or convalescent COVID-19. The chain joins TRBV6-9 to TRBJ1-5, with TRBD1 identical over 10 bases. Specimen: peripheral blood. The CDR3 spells CASSQGQGNCAPYSNQPQHF. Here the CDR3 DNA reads TGTGCCAGCAGTCAGGGACAGGGGAATTGTGCACCCTATAGCAATCAGCCCCAGCATTTT.